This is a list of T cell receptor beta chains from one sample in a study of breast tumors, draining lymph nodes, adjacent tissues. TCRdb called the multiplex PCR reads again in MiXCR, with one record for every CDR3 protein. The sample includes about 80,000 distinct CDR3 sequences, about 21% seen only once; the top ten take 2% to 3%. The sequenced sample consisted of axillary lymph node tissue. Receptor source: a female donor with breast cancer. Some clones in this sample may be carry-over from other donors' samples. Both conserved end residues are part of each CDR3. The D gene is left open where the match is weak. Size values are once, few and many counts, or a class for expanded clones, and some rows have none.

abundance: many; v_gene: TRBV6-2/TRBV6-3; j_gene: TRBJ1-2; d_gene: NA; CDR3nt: TGTGCCAGCAGTTCTAACGGCAGGGGATATGGCTACACCTTC; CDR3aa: CASSSNGRGYGYTF
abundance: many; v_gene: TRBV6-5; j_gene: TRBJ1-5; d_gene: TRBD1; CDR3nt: TGTGCCAGCAGCGACAGGGGGCTGGGCAATCAGCCCCAGCATTTT; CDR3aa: CASSDRGLGNQPQHF
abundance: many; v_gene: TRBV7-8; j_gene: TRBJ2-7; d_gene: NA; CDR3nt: TGTGCCAGCAGCTTACGAGGCGCAGGGTCCACGTACGAGCAGTACTTC; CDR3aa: CASSLRGAGSTYEQYF
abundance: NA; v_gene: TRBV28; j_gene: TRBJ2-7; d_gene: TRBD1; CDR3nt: TGTGCCAGCAGCCTGACCCCAGGGGGCCTTTCTGCCGAGCAGTACTTC; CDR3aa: CASSLTPGGLSAEQYF
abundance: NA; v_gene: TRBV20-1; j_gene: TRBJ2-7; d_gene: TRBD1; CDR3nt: TGCAGTGCTAGCCACCCAGTGACAGGGTACGAGCAGTACTTC; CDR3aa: CSASHPVTGYEQYF
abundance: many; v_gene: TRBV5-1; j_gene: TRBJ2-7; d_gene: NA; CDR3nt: TGCGCCAGCAGCGATCGATACAGGGCTGTCGAGCAGTACTTC; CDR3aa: CASSDRYRAVEQYF
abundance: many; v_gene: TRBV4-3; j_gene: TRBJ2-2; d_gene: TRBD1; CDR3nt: TGCGCCAGCAGCCAAAATCAGGGGGCCTTCGGGGAGCTGTTTTTT; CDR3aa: CASSQNQGAFGELFF
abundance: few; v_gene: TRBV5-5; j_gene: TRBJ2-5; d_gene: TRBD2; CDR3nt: TGTGCCAGCGGCTGGAGTGCGGGAGACGGGACCCAGTACTTC; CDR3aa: CASGWSAGDGTQYF
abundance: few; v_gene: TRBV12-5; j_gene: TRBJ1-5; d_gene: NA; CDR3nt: TGTGCTAGTGGTTTGTCGACGGGGGGCTTCAATCAGCCCCAGCATTTT; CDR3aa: CASGLSTGGFNQPQHF
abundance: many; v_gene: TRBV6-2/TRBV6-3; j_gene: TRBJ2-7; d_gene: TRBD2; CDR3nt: TGTGCCAGCAGAGGCACCGGGAGGACCTACGAGCAGTACTTC; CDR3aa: CASRGTGRTYEQYF
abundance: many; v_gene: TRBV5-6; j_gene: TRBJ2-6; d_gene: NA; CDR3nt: TGTGCCAGCAGCTTGGTGGGGCAGGGTACCCGGTCTGGGGCCAACGTCCTGACTTTC; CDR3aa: CASSLVGQGTRSGANVLTF
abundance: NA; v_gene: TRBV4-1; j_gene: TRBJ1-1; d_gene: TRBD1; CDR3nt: TGCGCCAGCAGCCAAGAAGGGGGCAGGGTGGCTTTCTTT; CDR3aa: CASSQEGGRVAFF
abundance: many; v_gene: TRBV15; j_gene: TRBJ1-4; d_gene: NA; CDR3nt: TGTGCCACCACCACAGCAGGGCCAAGTGAAAAACTGTTTTTT; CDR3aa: CATTTAGPSEKLFF
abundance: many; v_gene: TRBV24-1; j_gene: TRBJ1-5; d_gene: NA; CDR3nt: TGTGCCACCAGTGCCACGGACATATATCAGCCCCAGCATTTT; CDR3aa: CATSATDIYQPQHF
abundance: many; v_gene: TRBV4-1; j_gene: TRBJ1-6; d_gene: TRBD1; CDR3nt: TGCGCCAGCAGTCAGGGACAGGGGAATAATTCACCCCTCCACTTT; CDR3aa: CASSQGQGNNSPLHF
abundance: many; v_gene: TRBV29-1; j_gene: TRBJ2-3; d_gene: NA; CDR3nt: TGCAGCGTCGGCCCCTCCGGAGATACGCAGTATTTT; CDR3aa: CSVGPSGDTQYF
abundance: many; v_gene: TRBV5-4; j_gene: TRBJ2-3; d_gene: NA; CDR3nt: TGTGCCAGCAGCTTGGAGACTAGCACAGATACGCAGTATTTT; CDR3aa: CASSLETSTDTQYF
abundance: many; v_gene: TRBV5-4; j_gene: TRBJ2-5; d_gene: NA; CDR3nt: TGTGCCAGCAGCTTAGAACAGGCGCCAGAGACCCAGTACTTC; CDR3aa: CASSLEQAPETQYF